Below are 9 T cell receptor beta chains sequenced from a single sample in a study of blood T cell repertoires in COVID-19 (dated by TCRdb to about 2020). Library preparation used the immunoSEQ multiplex PCR assay. TCRdb retrieved this table from immuneACCESS and kept in-frame rearrangements only. Not all clones are present; in checked studies, unresolved V genes account for under half, and no reason is known for the remainder. A total of 350,000 or so clones appear in this sample, 80% to 90% of them only once. The top ten clonotypes cover roughly 4.2% of the sample. Sequences were obtained from PBMCs or T cells enriched from blood (not recorded which). The receptors come from a middle-aged woman with acute COVID-19.

This CDR3 is CASSRRSGVTDTQYF. In DNA, the CDR3 is TGTGCCAGCAGCCGACGGTCGGGGGTCACAGATACGCAGTATTTT. This chain uses TRBV7-9 with TRBJ2-3, with D maybe TRBD2 (6 bases). V lost 5 bases and J 2 bases, leaving 14 bases between the germline ends. The germline gives CDR1 SEHNR, CDR2 FQNEAQ (reference sequence). The CDR3 covers 15 residues. Filled out from reference TRBV7-9 and TRBJ2-3, the complete variable domain reads DTGVSQNPRHKITKRGQNVTFRCDPISEHNRLYWYRQTLGQGPEFLTYFQNEAQLEKSRLLSDRFSAERPKGSFSTLEIQRTEQGDSAMYLCASSRRSGVTDTQYFGPGTRLTVL.

DNA for the CDR3: TGTGCCAGCAGCCCAGGGGGCGTGAGCTCCTACGAGCAGTACTTC. The encoded protein is CASSPGGVSSYEQYF. The V gene is TRBV28, the J gene TRBJ2-7, with 8 bases lining up with TRBD1. The CDR3 is 15 residues long. The V and J ends lost 6 bases and 0 bases, in that order; junction bases with no gene match: 7. Germline V gene sequence: CDR1 MDHEN, CDR2 SYDVKM.

The J gene is TRBJ2-5, the V gene TRBV28; weak D call: TRBD2 (5 bases). CDR3 length: 13 residues. Trimming took 4 bases from V and 2 from J, leaving 8 bases between them. Germline V gene data show CDR1 as MDHEN and CDR2 as SYDVKM. CDR3 coding DNA: TGTGCCAGCAGTTCGGGGTCTCAAGAGACCCAGTACTTC. It yields the protein CASSSGSQETQYF.

The J gene is TRBJ2-7, the V gene TRBV3-1 (or the pseudogene TRBV3-2); a weak D match, TRBD2 (5 bases). Germline values: CDR1 LGHDT, CDR2 YNNKEL (reference sequence). Trimming pared 4 bases from V and 0 bases from J, leaving 10 bases between. The CDR3 is 14 amino acids. In nucleotides, the CDR3 is TGTGCCAGCAGCCTAAGCGGATCCTCCTACGAGCAGTACTTC. Protein: CASSLSGSSYEQYF.

The rearrangement joins TRBV11-3 to TRBJ1-1; D is perhaps TRBD1 (5 bases). The CDR3 sequence is 13 residues long. The V end was cut by 5 bases, the J end by 5 bases, with 12 bases between. The V gene's germline CDR1 is SGHNT and CDR2 YENEEA. The CDR3 sequence is CASSLTVMTEAFF. The DNA of the CDR3 is TGTGCCAGCAGCCTGACAGTAATGACTGAAGCTTTCTTT.

The rearrangement links TRBV2 to TRBJ1-4, with TRBD1 matching 7 bases. Germline loops: CDR1 SNHLY, CDR2 FYNNEI. The V segment lost 4 bases and the J segment 7 bases; nucleotides outside the gene matches: 6. The CDR3 spans 14 residues. The CDR3 is CASSVQGNLEKLFF. The CDR3 DNA sequence: TGTGCCAGCAGTGTACAGGGGAATCTTGAAAAACTGTTTTTT.

The chain employs TRBV7-9 and TRBJ1-4; D may be TRBD1 (6 bases). Trimming removed 5 bases at V and 10 bases at J, with 20 bases between. Germline CDR1 is SEHNR and CDR2 is FQNEAQ (reference sequence). The CDR3 consists of 15 residues. The CDR3 nucleotides are TGTGCCAGCAGCCCGAGTACAGAGGGACATGGAAAACTGTTTTTT. This codes for CASSPSTEGHGKLFF.

The V and J genes are TRBV7-9 and TRBJ2-5, with TRBD2 matching 7 bases. After removal of 5 bases from V and 5 bases from J, the junction contained 8 bases not matched to a gene. Germline V gene lookup returns CDR1 SEHNR and CDR2 FQNEAQ (reference sequence). CDR3 size: 14 residues. The CDR3 is CASSLLGGGETQYF. The CDR3 DNA is TGTGCCAGCAGCCTTCTTGGGGGAGGGGAGACCCAGTACTTC.

The chain is built from TRBV28 and TRBJ1-2; D remains unclear. Germline V CDR1 and CDR2: MDHEN, SYDVKM. The length of the CDR3 is 15 residues. Trimming stripped 2 bases from V and 8 bases from J, with 18 bases between. CDR3 residues: CASSLPLDTILGYTF. In nucleotides, the CDR3 is TGTGCCAGCAGTTTACCCCTCGACACCATATTAGGCTACACCTTC.